This T cell receptor (beta chain) was identified in a study of blood T cell repertoires in COVID-19. About the study: The United States, Italy and Spain supplied acute and convalescent COVID-19 samples. T cells, B-cell-depleted T cells, or PBMCs supplied cDNA or gDNA.

Per the original data handling: Amplification from reference gene primers served as the basis for estimated nucleated cell counts. Assay: immunoSEQ multiplex PCR; the TCRdb copy retains only in-frame clones and omits some. The DNA was the basis for D and trimming; V, J and clone size are from that table. The sample contains some 100,000 clones, about 86% of which appear only once. In this sample, this clone turned up a few times. This CDR3 region has 15 residues. Germline V lookup: CDR1 LNHDA, CDR2 SQIVND (reference sequence). Trimming shortened V by 3 bases and J by 5 bases, and 15 bases separated the two germline ends.

The receptor was derived from a woman in her 70s with acute or convalescent COVID-19. The chain uses TRBV19 and TRBJ2-3, with a weak D call TRBD2 (6 bases). Sequencing input: peripheral blood. The CDR3 protein is CASSIGGRPRDTQYF. The DNA for the CDR3 is TGTGCCAGTAGTATTGGAGGGAGGCCGAGAGATACGCAGTATTTT.